Listed here are 29 T cell receptor beta chains from one sample, sequenced in a study of blood T cell repertoires in COVID-19. Clones were sequenced by immunoSEQ multiplex PCR, and TCRdb holds only the in-frame ones, with some missing. The sample yields approximately 200,000 clones, around 87% seen once. The sequenced sample was PBMCs or T cells enriched from blood (not recorded which). The receptors here all came from a woman aged 30 to 39 who had recovered from COVID-19.

This clone appeared many times. The CDR3 DNA reads as TGTGCCAGCAGCTTAGTGCACAGAGCCTATGGCTACACCTTC. Its translation: CASSLVHRAYGYTF. The chain is built from TRBV7-8 and TRBJ1-2; D remains unclear. CDR3 size: 14 residues. The germline V gene encodes CDR1 SGHVS and CDR2 FQNEAQ. V was clipped by 1 base and J by 4 bases, with 10 bases between them.

The CDR3, as DNA: TGTGCCAGCGGTATATTACAGGGTTTCCACGAGCAGTACTTC. Its protein is CASGILQGFHEQYF. The chain uses TRBV28 and TRBJ2-7; weak D call: TRBD1 (6 bases). V lost 8 bases to trimming and J lost 5 bases, with 19 bases between them. Germline V CDR1 and CDR2: MDHEN, SYDVKM. The CDR3 consists of 14 residues.

This chain links TRBV6-5 with TRBJ1-5; 8 bases agree with TRBD1. The length of the CDR3 is 12 residues. The ends lost 10 bases at V and 7 bases at J; junction bases unmatched: 6. Germline CDR1 MNHEY, CDR2 SVGAGI. The CDR3 nucleotides read TGTGCCACCGGACAGGGCGGACAGCCCCAGCATTTT. Translated, it gives CATGQGGQPQHF.

The chain is built from TRBV12-3 or TRBV12-4 and TRBJ1-2; possibly TRBD1 for D (5 bases). Trimming took off 1 base at V and 6 bases at J, with 9 bases between the two ends. There are 13 residues in the CDR3. CDR3 DNA: TGTGCCAGCAGTTTAGGGACACCGGATGGCTACACCTTC. Protein: CASSLGTPDGYTF.

The rearrangement uses TRBV7-2 and TRBJ1-1, with D unresolved. Per the germline V gene, CDR1 is SGHTA and CDR2 is FQGNSA. V shed 5 bases and J shed 8 bases, with 9 bases lying between them. The CDR3 is 11 residues long. In DNA, the CDR3 is TGTGCCAGCAGCCAAAACTGGGAAGCTTTCTTT. This translates into CASSQNWEAFF. The full variable domain, its missing parts supplied by reference TRBV7-2 and TRBJ1-1, is GAGVSQSPSNKVTEKGKDVELRCDPISGHTALYWYRQSLGQGLEFLIYFQGNSAPDKSGLPSDRFSAERTGGSVSTLTIQRTQQEDSAVYLCASSQNWEAFFGQGTRLTVV.

The genes are TRBV19 and TRBJ1-5; TRBD1 matches at 9 bases. There are 16 residues in the CDR3. The germline V gene has CDR1 LNHDA and CDR2 SQIVND (reference sequence). J was trimmed by 6 bases and V by 6 bases; bases with no gene match: 12. For the CDR3, the DNA is TGTGCCAGTAGCCCCCGGGACAGGGAGCGAGGTCAGCCCCAGCATTTT. This codes for CASSPRDRERGQPQHF.

This chain links TRBV2 with TRBJ1-2, with 7 bases that match TRBD1. This CDR3 contains 14 residues. Germline CDR1 is SNHLY and CDR2 is FYNNEI. With V trimmed by 3 bases and J by 8 bases, 9 bases remained unmatched. The CDR3 reads CASSESGRGNGYTF. The CDR3 bases are TGTGCCAGCAGTGAGTCTGGCAGGGGGAACGGCTACACCTTC.

This chain uses TRBV14 with TRBJ2-3, with 8 bases that match TRBD1. With 1 base clipped from V and 0 bases from J, the junction kept 6 bases outside the gene matches. CDR1 is SGHDN, CDR2 FVKESK, per germline. The CDR3 runs to 17 residues. For the CDR3, the DNA is TGTGCCAGCAGCCAAGTAACCGGGACAGGTAGCACAGATACGCAGTATTTT. It specifies CASSQVTGTGSTDTQYF.

The chain links TRBV7-8 to TRBJ2-1; TRBD2 aligns across 10 bases. Germline values: CDR1 SGHVS, CDR2 FQNEAQ. The ends lost 0 bases at V and 4 bases at J; junction bases unmatched: 6. The CDR3 length is 17 residues. The CDR3 sequence is CASSLAFPSGGYNEQFF. The CDR3, as DNA: TGTGCCAGCAGCTTAGCGTTCCCTAGCGGGGGTTACAATGAGCAGTTCTTC. The whole variable domain, filled in from reference TRBV7-8 and TRBJ2-1, reads GAGVSQSPRYKVAKRGQDVALRCDPISGHVSLFWYQQALGQGPEFLTYFQNEAQLDKSGLPSDRFFAERPEGSVSTLKIQRTQQEDSAVYLCASSLAFPSGGYNEQFFGPGTRLTVL.

The V call is TRBV4-3, the J call TRBJ1-6, with D maybe TRBD1 (5 bases). This CDR3 contains 16 residues. V was pared by 2 bases and J by 7 bases, with 15 bases between. CDR1 is LGHNA, CDR2 YSLEER, per germline. The CDR3 here is CASSQLLGGGNSPLHF. CDR3 DNA: TGCGCCAGCAGCCAACTCCTTGGGGGAGGAAATTCACCCCTCCACTTT.

This clone was observed a few times. V usage is TRBV6-5 and J usage is TRBJ2-6, with 7 bases lining up with TRBD1. Trimming removed 9 bases from V and 2 bases from J; junction bases left unmatched: 7. The germline V gene encodes CDR1 MNHEY and CDR2 SVGAGI. The CDR3 runs to 15 residues. The CDR3 region has the DNA TGTGCCAGTTCTTTCAGGGGGACTGGGGCCAACGTCCTGACTTTC. This encodes CASSFRGTGANVLTF.

The rearrangement uses TRBV5-4 and TRBJ1-2, with D unresolved. V lost 3 bases, J lost 0 bases, and 6 bases lay in between. Germline values: CDR1 SGHNT, CDR2 YYREEE (reference sequence). CDR3 length equals 13 residues. CDR3 residues: CASSSTPNYGYTF. The CDR3 DNA is TGTGCCAGCAGCTCGACTCCTAACTATGGCTACACCTTC.

This chain joins TRBV9 and TRBJ2-1, with TRBD1 identical over 10 bases. This CDR3 is 15 amino acids long. The germline gives CDR1 SGDLS, CDR2 YYNGEE. V shed 3 bases and J 6 bases; nucleotides not matched to a gene: 6. The DNA for the CDR3 is TGTGCCAGCAGCGCAGGGACAGGGGTAGTCAATGAGCAGTTCTTC. Translating gives CASSAGTGVVNEQFF.

The chain is built from TRBV7-3 and TRBJ2-1; 11 nucleotides align to TRBD2. The length of the CDR3 is 16 residues. The V gene end was trimmed by 1 base and the J gene end by 5 bases; junction bases not matched to a gene: 4. Germline V gene sequence: CDR1 SGHTA, CDR2 FQGTGA. This CDR3 is CASSLRLAGRDNEQFF. The CDR3 DNA is TGTGCCAGCAGCTTAAGACTAGCGGGACGCGACAATGAGCAGTTCTTC. Together with reference TRBV7-3 and TRBJ2-1, the CDR3 gives the full variable domain: GAGVSQTPSNKVTEKGKYVELRCDPISGHTALYWYRQSLGQGPEFLIYFQGTGAADDSGLPNDRFFAVRPEGSVSTLKIQRTERGDSAVYLCASSLRLAGRDNEQFFGPGTRLTVL.

This rearrangement joins TRBV7-3 to TRBJ2-3; a weak D match, TRBD2 (8 bases). V lost 5 bases and J 3 bases, leaving 21 bases between the germline ends. The germline gives CDR1 SGHTA, CDR2 FQGTGA. The CDR3 consists of 17 residues. This chain's CDR3 is CASSRGGRPGGTDTQYF. CDR3 nucleotide sequence: TGTGCCAGCAGCAGAGGGGGCCGCCCGGGAGGGACAGATACGCAGTATTTT.

The chain couples TRBV28 to TRBJ1-2, with 9 bases fitting TRBD1. The ends lost 5 bases at V and 6 bases at J; junction bases unmatched: 10. CDR1 is MDHEN and CDR2 is SYDVKM in the germline V gene. This CDR3 has 15 residues. CDR3 sequence reads: CASSRGTGRADGYTF. The CDR3 DNA reads as TGTGCCAGCAGTCGGGGGACAGGGAGAGCTGATGGCTACACCTTC.

The V call is TRBV2, the J call TRBJ1-1, with D possibly matching TRBD1 (5 bases). V was cut by 5 bases and J by 1 base, with 8 bases left in between. The CDR3 is made up of 13 amino acids. Germline assignment: CDR1 SNHLY and CDR2 FYNNEI. The CDR3 sequence is CASSNTGNTEAFF. The CDR3 DNA reads as TGTGCCAGCAGTAATACAGGGAACACTGAAGCTTTCTTT.

CDR3 nucleotides: TGTGCCAGCAGCGACCAGACAGGGGGTGGCACTGAAGCTTTCTTT. It codes for CASSDQTGGGTEAFF. The J gene is TRBJ1-1, the V gene TRBV11-3, with 9 nucleotides matching TRBD1. The V and J ends lost 5 bases and 4 bases, in that order; junction bases with no gene match: 8. Looked up from germline, CDR1 is SGHNT and CDR2 is YENEEA. The CDR3 runs 15 residues.

The genes are TRBV5-4 and TRBJ1-2; D gene unclear. The CDR3 loop spans 15 amino acids. CDR1 is SGHNT, CDR2 YYREEE, per germline (reference sequence). Between the trimmed V and J ends, which lost 4 bases and 1 base, there was a span of 14 bases. DNA for the CDR3: TGTGCCAGCAGCCCTCAGTGGGAGAATAACTATGGCTACACCTTC. This translates into CASSPQWENNYGYTF.

V usage is TRBV7-3 and J usage is TRBJ1-1; D unresolved. The CDR3 is made up of 13 amino acids. Trimming pared 2 bases from V and 3 bases from J, leaving 7 bases between. The germline V gene has CDR1 SGHTA and CDR2 FQGTGA. The CDR3: CASSLSRDTEAFF. The CDR3 region has the DNA TGTGCCAGCAGCTTATCGAGGGACACTGAAGCTTTCTTT.

CDR3 DNA: TGTGCCACCTCCCGCGACACTGAAGCTTTCTTT. It specifies CATSRDTEAFF. This sequence joins TRBV6-5 and TRBJ1-1, with D unresolved. The CDR3 length is 11 residues. Trimming removed 10 bases from V and 3 bases from J, with 9 bases in between. Germline V gives CDR1 MNHEY, CDR2 SVGAGI.

This sequence joins TRBV29-1 and TRBJ1-1, with D perhaps TRBD1 (6 bases). Per the germline V gene, CDR1 is SQVTM and CDR2 is ANQGSEA. This CDR3 region has 12 residues. V was pared by 8 bases and J by 5 bases, with 15 bases between. The CDR3 is CSSSKGGTEAFF. The CDR3, as DNA: TGCAGCTCATCAAAGGGGGGGACTGAAGCTTTCTTT. The variable domain in full, with the rest retrieved from reference TRBV29-1 and TRBJ1-1, is SAVISQKPSRDICQRGTSLTIQCQVDSQVTMMFWYRQQPGQSLTLIATANQGSEATYESGFVIDKFPISRPNLTFSTLTVSNMSPEDSSIYLCSSSKGGTEAFFGQGTRLTVV.

The chain recombines TRBV6-2 or TRBV6-3 with TRBJ2-1, with D tentatively TRBD1 (6 bases). In germline, CDR1 is MNHEY, CDR2 SVGEGT. Trimming removed 6 bases at V and 6 bases at J, with 9 bases between. This CDR3 has 12 amino acids. The DNA for the CDR3 is TGTGCCAGCAGCTTCAGGGGCAATGAGCAGTTCTTC. This translates into CASSFRGNEQFF.

The CDR3 bases are TGTGCTAGTGGCCAAGGACAGTATACGCAGTATTTT. Translation: CASGQGQYTQYF. The chain uses TRBV12-5 and TRBJ2-3; maybe TRBD1 (6 bases). The CDR3 sequence is 12 residues long. Germline V gene sequence: CDR1 LGHNT, CDR2 FRNRAP. Trimming stripped 6 bases from V and 7 bases from J, with 11 bases between.

The chain uses TRBV4-3 and TRBJ2-3, with 11 bases identical to TRBD2. Germline V gene sequence: CDR1 LGHNA, CDR2 YSLEER. J was trimmed by 4 bases and V by 0 bases; bases with no gene match: 9. This CDR3 contains 18 residues. CDR3: CASSQDKLAGGPADTQYF. In nucleotides, the CDR3 is TGCGCCAGCAGCCAAGACAAATTAGCGGGGGGGCCAGCAGATACGCAGTATTTT.

This chain uses TRBV7-9 with TRBJ2-7; 8 bases are a match to TRBD2. The length of the CDR3 is 14 residues. The ends lost 1 base at V and 6 bases at J; junction bases unmatched: 5. The germline V gene encodes CDR1 SEHNR and CDR2 FQNEAQ (reference sequence). The CDR3 sequence is CASSLGAGDSEQYF. The CDR3 DNA is TGTGCCAGCAGCTTAGGAGCGGGAGATTCCGAGCAGTACTTC.

V is TRBV7-3 and J is TRBJ2-1, with D tentatively TRBD1 (6 bases). The CDR3 totals 15 residues. Deletions cut 5 bases from V and 8 bases from J, with 19 bases between. Germline CDR1 reads SGHTA; CDR2 reads FQGTGA. The CDR3 region has the DNA TGTGCCAGCAGCCCAGGGGTTTCCCCTGGGTATGAGCAGTTCTTC. Translation gives CASSPGVSPGYEQFF. The full variable domain, rest sourced from reference TRBV7-3 and TRBJ2-1, is GAGVSQTPSNKVTEKGKYVELRCDPISGHTALYWYRQSLGQGPEFLIYFQGTGAADDSGLPNDRFFAVRPEGSVSTLKIQRTERGDSAVYLCASSPGVSPGYEQFFGPGTRLTVL.

This chain links TRBV19 with TRBJ1-5; 8 bases agree with TRBD1. Germline-derived CDR1 and CDR2 are LNHDA and SQIVND (reference sequence). The CDR3 contains 15 residues. Trimming at V came to 6 bases and at J to 2 bases, leaving 6 bases not matched to a gene. CDR3 DNA: TGTGCCAGTAGGCAGGGGGCCTATGGCAATCAGCCCCAGCATTTT. It codes for CASRQGAYGNQPQHF.

As DNA, the CDR3 is TGTGCCAGCAGTTCCTTCCGGACAGGGAACTATGGCTACACCTTC. As protein: CASSSFRTGNYGYTF. The chain employs TRBV27 and TRBJ1-2, with 8 bases fitting TRBD1. CDR1 MNHEY and CDR2 SMNVEV come from the germline V gene (reference sequence). After removal of 4 bases from V and 2 bases from J, the junction contained 6 bases not matched to a gene. This CDR3 has 15 amino acids.